These 15 T cell receptor beta chains came from one sample sequenced in a study of T cells after yellow fever vaccination. TCRdb reanalysed the 5' RACE reads using MiXCR and keeps one entry per CDR3 protein. The sample consists of 200,000 to 300,000 distinct CDR3 sequences, less than 7.5% of them appearing once. The sample consisted of CD4+ T cells sorted from PBMCs, taken on the day of the yellow fever booster vaccination. The origin of the receptors is a man aged 30-40 years who received the YFV17D yellow fever vaccine.

This clonotype appeared many times. The chain links TRBV2 to TRBJ2-7; 7 nucleotides align to TRBD2. With 3 bases clipped from V and 7 bases from J, the junction kept 12 bases outside the gene matches. The CDR3 runs 15 residues. CDR1 and CDR2 from the germline V gene are SNHLY and FYNNEI. The CDR3 DNA reads TGTGCCAGCAGTGAGCCGCCGGGGGGATTACGGGAGCAGTACTTC. Its translation is CASSEPPGGLREQYF.

Only a few counts were recorded for this clonotype. The DNA of the CDR3 is TGCAGTGCTCCCGCTCTAGCGCCCCTGAATGAGCAGTTCTTC. The encoded protein is CSAPALAPLNEQFF. The chain employs TRBV20-1 and TRBJ2-1, with D possibly matching TRBD2 (6 bases). V lost 5 bases to trimming and J lost 7 bases, with 18 bases between them. The germline CDR1 and CDR2 sequences are DFQATT and SNEGSKA (reference sequence). CDR3 length: 14 amino acids.

This rearrangement joins TRBV7-2 to TRBJ2-7; weak D call: TRBD1 (5 bases). This CDR3 contains 13 residues. Trimming pared 5 bases from V and 6 bases from J, leaving 14 bases between. Germline CDR1 and CDR2: SGHTA and FQGNSA. Written as DNA, the CDR3 is TGTGCCAGCAGCCTCTACGACAGATCCGAGCAGTACTTC. Translation: CASSLYDRSEQYF.

The CDR3 loop reads CASRRQGAGANVLTF. The CDR3 DNA is TGTGCCAGCAGAAGACAGGGGGCTGGGGCCAACGTCCTGACTTTC. This sequence joins TRBV27 and TRBJ2-6; TRBD1 agrees at 9 bases. V lost 6 bases, J lost 2 bases, and 2 bases stayed unmatched. The CDR3 runs to 15 residues. Per the germline V gene, CDR1 is MNHEY and CDR2 is SMNVEV (reference sequence).

This clonotype was observed a few times. This chain's CDR3 is CASTNRGLNQPQHF. The CDR3 DNA reads as TGTGCCAGCACCAACAGGGGGCTCAATCAGCCCCAGCATTTT. The V call is TRBV12-3 or TRBV12-4, the J call TRBJ1-5; TRBD1 matches at 9 bases. J was trimmed by 3 bases and V by 7 bases; bases with no gene match: 4. The CDR3 is made up of 14 amino acids.

The chain has TRBV30 and TRBJ2-2; D might be TRBD1 (6 bases). Deletions cut 4 bases from V and 5 bases from J, with 17 bases between. The CDR3 is 15 amino acids. Germline V gene lookup returns CDR1 GTSNPN and CDR2 SVGIG (reference sequence). CDR3 sequence (DNA): TGTGCCTGGATCATACCGGGACACAATACCGGGGAGCTGTTTTTT. Protein product: CAWIIPGHNTGELFF.

The rearrangement joins TRBV5-1 to TRBJ1-4; no clear D. Trimming pared 7 bases from V and 7 bases from J, leaving 14 bases between. Per germline, CDR1 SGHRS and CDR2 YFSETQ. The CDR3 totals 13 residues. For the CDR3, the DNA is TGCGCCAGCGCCGGGATCGTCAGTGAAAAACTGTTTTTT. Its protein is CASAGIVSEKLFF.

This clonotype was seen at least ten times. The chain joins TRBV6-1 to TRBJ1-6; 7 nucleotides match TRBD1. This CDR3 comprises 15 residues. Germline CDR1 reads MNHNS; CDR2 reads SASEGT. The J segment lost 7 bases and the V segment lost 6 bases, leaving 9 bases of the junction unmatched. CDR3 nucleotides: TGTGCCAGCAGACGCCCCGGGACAGTAAATTCACCCCTCCACTTT. The encoded protein is CASRRPGTVNSPLHF.

This clonotype was recorded only once. At one end the junction does not follow the germline gene, possibly because of a read error. The J gene is TRBJ2-3, the V gene TRBV7-2; D might be TRBD1 (6 bases). Germline lookup yields CDR1 SGHTA and CDR2 FQGNSA. This CDR3 is built from 12 residues. DNA of the CDR3: TGTGCCAGCAGCTTAACGGACAGAGCAAAGAATTTT. It specifies CASSLTDRAKNF.

This clonotype has more than one count but fewer than ten. The rearrangement uses TRBV4-2 and TRBJ1-2; D might be TRBD1 (6 bases). The V and J ends lost 0 bases and 2 bases respectively, with 10 bases between them. Germline assignment: CDR1 LGHNA and CDR2 YNFKEQ. CDR3 length: 15 residues. CDR3 in amino acids: CASSQDWTVNYGYTF. CDR3 in DNA: TGTGCCAGCAGCCAAGATTGGACAGTCAACTATGGCTACACCTTC.

This clonotype was counted ten times or more. The rearrangement uses TRBV29-1 and TRBJ2-7; 10 bases map to TRBD2. Looked up from germline, CDR1 is SQVTM and CDR2 is ANQGSEA. V shed 5 bases and J 2 bases; nucleotides not matched to a gene: 9. The CDR3 is made up of 15 amino acids. CDR3 coding DNA: TGCAGCGTTCTGAAACTAGCGGGAATTACCTACGAGCAGTACTTC. Amino acids: CSVLKLAGITYEQYF.

This clonotype showed up just a few times. The CDR3: CASSFGTGVGYTF. CDR3 bases: TGTGCCAGCAGTTTTGGGACAGGGGTTGGCTACACCTTC. The chain uses TRBV27 and TRBJ1-2; 10 nucleotides line up with TRBD1. This CDR3 is 13 amino acids long. Trimming cost V 3 bases and J 7 bases; bases outside gene matches: 2. In germline, CDR1 is MNHEY, CDR2 SMNVEV (reference sequence).

This clonotype was seen more than once but under ten times. This sequence joins TRBV7-8 and TRBJ2-1; 9 bases are shared with TRBD2. Trimming removed 5 bases from V and 3 bases from J; junction bases left unmatched: 8. The length of the CDR3 is 16 residues. Germline values: CDR1 SGHVS, CDR2 FQNEAQ. CDR3 protein: CASSPPGTSSYNEQFF. The CDR3 DNA reads as TGTGCCAGCAGCCCGCCCGGGACTAGCAGCTACAATGAGCAGTTCTTC.

This chain uses TRBV14 with TRBJ2-1; D is ambiguous. Germline loops: CDR1 SGHDN, CDR2 FVKESK. This CDR3 has 10 amino acids. The V end lost 3 bases, the J end lost 12 bases, and 6 bases lay between the germline ends. CDR3 amino acids: CASSHARQFF. The DNA for the CDR3 is TGTGCCAGCAGCCACGCTAGGCAGTTCTTC.

Ten or more counts support this clonotype. Germline and junction disagree at one end, which may indicate a read error. The chain is built from TRBV29-1 and TRBJ2-5; D is perhaps TRBD1 (6 bases). The CDR3 covers 13 residues. Germline lookup yields CDR1 SQVTM and CDR2 ANQGSEA. CDR3 DNA sequence: TGCAGCGTTGTGTTCTCAGGGGAAGAGATCCAGTACTTC. Encoded protein: CSVVFSGEEIQYF. The variable domain in full, with the rest retrieved from reference TRBV29-1 and TRBJ2-5, is SAVISQKPSRDICQRGTSLTIQCQVDSQVTMMFWYRQQPGQSLTLIATANQGSEATYESGFVIDKFPISRPNLTFSTLTVSNMSPEDSSIYLCSVVFSGEEIQYFGPGTRLLVL.